These 7 T cell receptor beta chains were sequenced from one sample in a study of blood T cell repertoires in COVID-19. Data came from immunoSEQ multiplex PCR; TCRdb stores just in-frame clones and leaves some out. The table has hundreds of thousands of clones, 65% to 90% seen once. The sample taken for sequencing was PBMCs or T cells enriched from blood (not recorded which). These receptors all stem from a man in his thirties or forties who had recovered from COVID-19.

The gene calls are TRBV6-5 and TRBJ2-2; possibly TRBD2 for D (6 bases). Deletions cut 5 bases from V and 5 bases from J, with 15 bases between. The CDR3 loop spans 15 amino acids. Germline CDR1 reads MNHEY; CDR2 reads SVGAGI. The CDR3, as DNA: TGTGCCAGCAGTACCGGGGGTACTGGTACCGGGGAGCTGTTTTTT. Translation: CASSTGGTGTGELFF.

This chain's CDR3 is CASRAGEYTTNEKLFF. The DNA of the CDR3 is TGTGCCAGCAGGGCCGGGGAGTATACAACTAATGAAAAACTGTTTTTT. V gene TRBV27 combines with J gene TRBJ1-4; D call uncertain. Germline CDR1 and CDR2: MNHEY and SMNVEV (reference sequence). With 6 bases removed from V and 0 bases from J, the gap between germline ends came to 14 bases. This CDR3 comprises 16 residues.

This rearrangement joins TRBV18 to TRBJ2-3; 7 bases fit TRBD2. The CDR3 runs 15 residues. The V segment lost 3 bases and the J segment 4 bases; nucleotides outside the gene matches: 7. In germline, CDR1 is KGHSH, CDR2 LQKENI. In nucleotides, the CDR3 is TGTGCCAGCTCACCGGGAGGGAGTGGGGCAGATACGCAGTATTTT. This sequence encodes CASSPGGSGADTQYF.

The chain couples TRBV18 to TRBJ1-1; D is unresolved. CDR3 length: 14 residues. Germline CDR1 and CDR2: KGHSH and LQKENI. Trimming stripped 3 bases from V and 4 bases from J, with 12 bases between. The CDR3 DNA reads as TGTGCCAGCTCACCTCAGGATATGGGCACTGAAGCTTTCTTT. It encodes CASSPQDMGTEAFF.

The genes are TRBV6-6 and TRBJ1-1; 8 bases are shared with TRBD1. The CDR3 sequence is 14 residues long. Trimming took 6 bases from V and 1 from J; bases not matched to a gene: 4. The germline CDR1 and CDR2 sequences are MNHNY and SVGAGI (reference sequence). CDR3 in DNA: TGTGCCAGCAGCAAGACAGGGGAGAACACTGAAGCTTTCTTT. Its translation: CASSKTGENTEAFF.

CDR3 region: CATAPRGQGEKLFF. Here the CDR3 DNA reads TGTGCCACCGCACCCAGGGGGCAGGGTGAAAAACTGTTTTTT. V usage is TRBV19 and J usage is TRBJ1-4; 8 nucleotides align to TRBD1. Looked up from germline, CDR1 is LNHDA and CDR2 is SQIVND (reference sequence). V dropped 10 bases and J dropped 7; count of bases not matched to a gene: 11. This CDR3 spans 14 amino acids.

The chain employs TRBV7-9 and TRBJ1-3, with D possibly matching TRBD1 (6 bases). The CDR3 contains 17 residues. In germline, CDR1 is SEHNR, CDR2 FQNEAQ (reference sequence). Deletions cut 2 bases from V and 0 bases from J, with 14 bases between. The CDR3 region is CASSLLPGQDSGNTIYF. CDR3 sequence (DNA): TGTGCCAGCAGCTTACTTCCGGGACAAGACTCTGGAAACACCATATATTTT.